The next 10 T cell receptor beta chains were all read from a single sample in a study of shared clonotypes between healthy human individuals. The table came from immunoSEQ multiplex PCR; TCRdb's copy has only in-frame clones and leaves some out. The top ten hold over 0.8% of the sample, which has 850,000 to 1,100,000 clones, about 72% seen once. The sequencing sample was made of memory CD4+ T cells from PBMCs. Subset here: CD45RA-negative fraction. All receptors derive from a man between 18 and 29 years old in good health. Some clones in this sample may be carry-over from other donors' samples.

The CDR3 loop reads CASSLVATDTQYF. The CDR3 DNA reads TGTGCCAGCAGCTTGGTGGCCACAGATACGCAGTATTTT. The V call is TRBV5-6, the J call TRBJ2-3; D unresolved. Germline V gives CDR1 SGHDT, CDR2 YYEEEE. The CDR3 has 13 amino acids. V gave up 0 bases and J gave up 2 bases, with 4 bases separating them.

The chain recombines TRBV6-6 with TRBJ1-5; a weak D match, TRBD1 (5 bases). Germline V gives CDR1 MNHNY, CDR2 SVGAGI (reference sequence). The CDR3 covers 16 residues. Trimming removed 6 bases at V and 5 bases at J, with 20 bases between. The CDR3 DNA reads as TGTGCCAGCAGATTCGCCACGGCGGGGACGGATCAGCCCCAGCATTTT. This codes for CASRFATAGTDQPQHF.

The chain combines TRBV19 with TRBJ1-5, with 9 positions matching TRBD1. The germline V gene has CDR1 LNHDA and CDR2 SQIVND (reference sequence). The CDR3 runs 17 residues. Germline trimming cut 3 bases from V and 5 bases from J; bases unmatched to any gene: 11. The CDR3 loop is CASSIGTGNTPDQPQHF. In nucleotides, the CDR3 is TGTGCCAGTAGTATCGGGACAGGGAATACCCCCGATCAGCCCCAGCATTTT.

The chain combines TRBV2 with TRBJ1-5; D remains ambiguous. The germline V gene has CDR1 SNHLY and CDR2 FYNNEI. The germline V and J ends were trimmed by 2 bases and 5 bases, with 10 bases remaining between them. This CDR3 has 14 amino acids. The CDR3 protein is CASSEMTYDQPQHF. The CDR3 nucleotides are TGTGCCAGCAGTGAAATGACTTATGATCAGCCCCAGCATTTT.

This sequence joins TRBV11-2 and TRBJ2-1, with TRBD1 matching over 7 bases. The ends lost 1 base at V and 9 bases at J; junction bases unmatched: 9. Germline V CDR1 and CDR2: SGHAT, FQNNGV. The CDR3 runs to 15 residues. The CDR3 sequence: CASSLALTGAGEQFF. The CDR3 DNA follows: TGTGCCAGCAGCTTAGCCCTAACAGGGGCGGGTGAGCAGTTCTTC.

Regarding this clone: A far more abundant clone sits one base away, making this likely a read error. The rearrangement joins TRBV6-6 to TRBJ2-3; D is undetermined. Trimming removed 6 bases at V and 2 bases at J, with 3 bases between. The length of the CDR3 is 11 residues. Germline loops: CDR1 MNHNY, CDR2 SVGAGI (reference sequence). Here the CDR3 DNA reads TGTGCCAGCAGGGACACAGATACGCAGTATTTT. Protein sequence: CASRDTDTQYF.

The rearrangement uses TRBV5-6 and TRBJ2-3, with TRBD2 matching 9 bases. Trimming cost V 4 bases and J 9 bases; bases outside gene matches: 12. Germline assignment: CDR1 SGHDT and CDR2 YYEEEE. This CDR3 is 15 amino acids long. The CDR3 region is CASSRTSVEFGTQYF. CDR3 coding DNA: TGTGCCAGCAGCCGGACTAGCGTGGAGTTTGGCACGCAGTATTTT.

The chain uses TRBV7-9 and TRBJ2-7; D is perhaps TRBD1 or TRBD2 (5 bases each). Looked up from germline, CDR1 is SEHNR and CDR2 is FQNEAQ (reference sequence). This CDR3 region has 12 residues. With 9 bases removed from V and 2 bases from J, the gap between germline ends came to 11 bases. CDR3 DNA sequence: TGTGCCAGTGCCGGGACCCCCTACGAGCAGTACTTC. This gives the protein CASAGTPYEQYF.

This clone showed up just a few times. This CDR3 is CASSFNTWQGGEDQYF. The DNA of the CDR3 is TGTGCCAGCAGTTTTAACACGTGGCAGGGAGGGGAAGACCAGTACTTC. The genes are TRBV6-5 and TRBJ2-5, with TRBD2 matching over 7 bases. Trimming cost V 4 bases and J 10 bases; bases outside gene matches: 18. This CDR3 has 16 amino acids. Per germline, CDR1 MNHEY and CDR2 SVGAGI.

CDR3 DNA: TGCGCCAGTATTCTCTCGCCTGGGGCCAACGTCCTGACTTTC. Its protein is CASILSPGANVLTF. The V and J genes are TRBV5-1 and TRBJ2-6; D is unresolved. Trimming took off 8 bases at V and 2 bases at J, with 11 bases between the two ends. The CDR3 has 14 residues. The germline gives CDR1 SGHRS, CDR2 YFSETQ.